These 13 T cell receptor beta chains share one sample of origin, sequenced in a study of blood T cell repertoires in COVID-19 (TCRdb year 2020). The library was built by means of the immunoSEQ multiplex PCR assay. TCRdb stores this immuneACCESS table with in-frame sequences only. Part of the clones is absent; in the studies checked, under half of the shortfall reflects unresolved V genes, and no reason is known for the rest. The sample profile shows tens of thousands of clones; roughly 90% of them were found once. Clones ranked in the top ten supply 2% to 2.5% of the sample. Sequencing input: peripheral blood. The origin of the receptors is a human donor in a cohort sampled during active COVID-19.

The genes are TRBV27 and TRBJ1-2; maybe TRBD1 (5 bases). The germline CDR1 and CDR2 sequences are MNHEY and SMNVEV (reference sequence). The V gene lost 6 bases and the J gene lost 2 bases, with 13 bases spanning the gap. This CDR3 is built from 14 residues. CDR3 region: CASRSRGSNYGYTF. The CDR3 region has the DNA TGTGCCAGCAGGTCTAGGGGATCCAACTATGGCTACACCTTC.

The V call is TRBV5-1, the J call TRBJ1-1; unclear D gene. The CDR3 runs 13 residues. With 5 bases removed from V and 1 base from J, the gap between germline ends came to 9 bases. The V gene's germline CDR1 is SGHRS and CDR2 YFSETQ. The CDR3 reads CASRPQWNTEAFF. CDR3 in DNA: TGCGCCAGCAGACCCCAGTGGAACACTGAAGCTTTCTTT.

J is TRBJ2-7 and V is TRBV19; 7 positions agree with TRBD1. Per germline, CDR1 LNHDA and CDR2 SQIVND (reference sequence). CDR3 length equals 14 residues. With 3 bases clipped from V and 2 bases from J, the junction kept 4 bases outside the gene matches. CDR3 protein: CASSIAGTAYEQYF. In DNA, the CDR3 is TGTGCCAGTAGTATTGCCGGGACAGCCTACGAGCAGTACTTC.

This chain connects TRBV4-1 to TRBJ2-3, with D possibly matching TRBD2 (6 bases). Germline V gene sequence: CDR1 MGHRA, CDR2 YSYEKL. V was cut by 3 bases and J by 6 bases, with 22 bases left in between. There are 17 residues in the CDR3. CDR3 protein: CASSQGTDWRVPDTQYF. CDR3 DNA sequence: TGCGCCAGCAGCCAGGGGACCGATTGGAGGGTCCCGGATACGCAGTATTTT.

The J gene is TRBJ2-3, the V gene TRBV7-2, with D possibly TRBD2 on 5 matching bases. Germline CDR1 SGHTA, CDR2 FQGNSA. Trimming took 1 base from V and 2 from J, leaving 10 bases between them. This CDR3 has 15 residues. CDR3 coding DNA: TGTGCCAGCAGCTTAGGAGGACTGGTCACAGATACGCAGTATTTT. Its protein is CASSLGGLVTDTQYF. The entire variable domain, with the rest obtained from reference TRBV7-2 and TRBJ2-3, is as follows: GAGVSQSPSNKVTEKGKDVELRCDPISGHTALYWYRQSLGQGLEFLIYFQGNSAPDKSGLPSDRFSAERTGGSVSTLTIQRTQQEDSAVYLCASSLGGLVTDTQYFGPGTRLTVL.

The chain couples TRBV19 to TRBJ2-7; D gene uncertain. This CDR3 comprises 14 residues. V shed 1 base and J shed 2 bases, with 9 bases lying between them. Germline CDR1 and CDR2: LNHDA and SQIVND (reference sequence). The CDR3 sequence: CASSIAPGPYEQYF. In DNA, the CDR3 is TGTGCCAGTAGTATAGCCCCGGGTCCCTACGAGCAGTACTTC.

This chain's CDR3 is CASSPYGQGNYGYTF. In DNA form, the CDR3 reads TGCGCCAGCAGCCCGTATGGACAGGGGAACTATGGCTACACCTTC. The chain uses TRBV5-1 and TRBJ1-2, with TRBD1 identical over 9 bases. Germline V gene data show CDR1 as SGHRS and CDR2 as YFSETQ. With 4 bases clipped from V and 2 bases from J, the junction kept 6 bases outside the gene matches. CDR3 length: 15 residues.

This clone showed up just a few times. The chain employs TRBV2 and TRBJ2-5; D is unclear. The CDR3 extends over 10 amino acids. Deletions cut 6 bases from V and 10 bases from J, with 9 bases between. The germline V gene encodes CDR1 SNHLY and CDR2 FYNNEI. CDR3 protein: CASRNNVQYF. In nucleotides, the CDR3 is TGTGCCAGCAGGAACAACGTCCAGTACTTC.

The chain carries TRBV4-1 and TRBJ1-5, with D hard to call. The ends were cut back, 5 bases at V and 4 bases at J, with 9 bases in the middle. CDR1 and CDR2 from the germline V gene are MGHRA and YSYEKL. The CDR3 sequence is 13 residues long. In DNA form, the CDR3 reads TGCGCCAGCAGCGCAAGAGAAAATCAGCCCCAGCATTTT. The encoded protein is CASSARENQPQHF.

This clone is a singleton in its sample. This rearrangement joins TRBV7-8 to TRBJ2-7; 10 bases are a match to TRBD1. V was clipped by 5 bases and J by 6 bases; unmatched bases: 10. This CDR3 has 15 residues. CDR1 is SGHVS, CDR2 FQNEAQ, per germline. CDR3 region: CASSQAGTGVGEQYF. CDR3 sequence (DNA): TGTGCCAGCAGCCAAGCCGGGACAGGGGTTGGCGAGCAGTACTTC.

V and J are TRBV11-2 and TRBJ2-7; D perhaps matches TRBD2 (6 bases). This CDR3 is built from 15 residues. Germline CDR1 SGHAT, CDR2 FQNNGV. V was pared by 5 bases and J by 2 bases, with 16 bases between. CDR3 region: CASSRGGTLPYEQYF. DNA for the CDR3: TGTGCCAGCAGCCGCGGAGGGACGTTGCCCTACGAGCAGTACTTC.

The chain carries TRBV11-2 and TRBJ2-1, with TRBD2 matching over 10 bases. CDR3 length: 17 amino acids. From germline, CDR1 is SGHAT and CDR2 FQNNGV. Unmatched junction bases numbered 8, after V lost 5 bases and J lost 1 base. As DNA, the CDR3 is TGTGCCAGCAGCCCGAACATAGCGGGGGGTTCCTACAATGAGCAGTTCTTC. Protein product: CASSPNIAGGSYNEQFF.

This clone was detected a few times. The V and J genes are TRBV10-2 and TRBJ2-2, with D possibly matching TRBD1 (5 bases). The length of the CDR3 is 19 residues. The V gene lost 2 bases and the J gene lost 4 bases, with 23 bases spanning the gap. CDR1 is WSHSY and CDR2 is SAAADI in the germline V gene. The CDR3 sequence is CASSEVPTAGLLFTGELFF. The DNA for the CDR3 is TGCGCCAGCAGTGAGGTCCCGACAGCCGGCCTACTCTTCACCGGGGAGCTGTTTTTT.